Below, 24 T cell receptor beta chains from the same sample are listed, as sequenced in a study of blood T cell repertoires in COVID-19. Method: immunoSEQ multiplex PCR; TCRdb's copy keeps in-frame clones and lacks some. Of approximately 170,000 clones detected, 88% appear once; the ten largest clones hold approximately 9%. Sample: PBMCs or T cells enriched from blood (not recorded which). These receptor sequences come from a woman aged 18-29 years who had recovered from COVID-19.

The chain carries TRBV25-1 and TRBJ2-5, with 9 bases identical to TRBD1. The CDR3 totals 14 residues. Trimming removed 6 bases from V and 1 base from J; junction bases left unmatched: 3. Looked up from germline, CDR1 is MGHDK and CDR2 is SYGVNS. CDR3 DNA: TGTGCCAGCAGAGGGACAGGGTTCCAAGAGACCCAGTACTTC. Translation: CASRGTGFQETQYF. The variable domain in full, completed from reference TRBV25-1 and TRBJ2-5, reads EADIYQTPRYLVIGTGKKITLECSQTMGHDKMYWYQQDPGMELHLIHYSYGVNSTEKGDLSSESTVSRIRTEHFPLTLESARPSHTSQYLCASRGTGFQETQYFGPGTRLLVL.

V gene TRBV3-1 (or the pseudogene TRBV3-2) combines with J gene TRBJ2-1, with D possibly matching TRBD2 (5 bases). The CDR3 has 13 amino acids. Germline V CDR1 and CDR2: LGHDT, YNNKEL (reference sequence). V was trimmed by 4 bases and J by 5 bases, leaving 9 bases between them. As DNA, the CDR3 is TGTGCCAGCAGCCTATCCGGGAACAATGAGCAGTTCTTC. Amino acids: CASSLSGNNEQFF.

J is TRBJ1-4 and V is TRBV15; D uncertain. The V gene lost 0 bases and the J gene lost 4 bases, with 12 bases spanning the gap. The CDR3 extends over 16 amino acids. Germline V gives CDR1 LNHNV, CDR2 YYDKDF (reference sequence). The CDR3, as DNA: TGTGCCACCAGCAGAGATCTGGGCAGTTTTAATGAAAAACTGTTTTTT. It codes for CATSRDLGSFNEKLFF.

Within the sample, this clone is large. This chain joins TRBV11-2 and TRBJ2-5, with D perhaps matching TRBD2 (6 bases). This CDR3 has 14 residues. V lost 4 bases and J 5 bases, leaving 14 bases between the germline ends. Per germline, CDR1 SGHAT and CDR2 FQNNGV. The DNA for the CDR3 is TGTGCCAGCAGCTCAGTCGGGGGATCGGAGACCCAGTACTTC. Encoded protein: CASSSVGGSETQYF.

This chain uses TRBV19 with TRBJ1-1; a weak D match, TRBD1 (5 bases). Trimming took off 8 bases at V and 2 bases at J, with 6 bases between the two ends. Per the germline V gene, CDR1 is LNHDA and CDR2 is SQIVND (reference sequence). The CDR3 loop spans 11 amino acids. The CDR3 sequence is CASGHNTEAFF. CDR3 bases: TGTGCCAGTGGACATAACACTGAAGCTTTCTTT.

CDR3 residues: CASSYDRGDYQPQHF. CDR3 DNA: TGTGCCAGCAGTTACGACAGGGGAGACTATCAGCCCCAGCATTTT. The chain has TRBV6-2 or TRBV6-3 and TRBJ1-5; 8 positions match TRBD1. The CDR3 runs 15 residues. Germline CDR1 MNHEY, CDR2 SVGEGT. J gave up 5 bases and V 2 bases, and 5 bases lay outside the gene matches.

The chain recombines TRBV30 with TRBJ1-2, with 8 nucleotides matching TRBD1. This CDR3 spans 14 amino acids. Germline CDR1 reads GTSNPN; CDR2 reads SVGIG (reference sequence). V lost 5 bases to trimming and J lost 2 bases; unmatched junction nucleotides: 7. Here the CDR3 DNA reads TGTGCCTGGGGTGCGGGACAGGCAAACTATGGCTACACCTTC. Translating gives CAWGAGQANYGYTF.

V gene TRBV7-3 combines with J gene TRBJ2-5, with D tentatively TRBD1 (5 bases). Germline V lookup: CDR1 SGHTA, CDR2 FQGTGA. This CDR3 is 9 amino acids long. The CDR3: CRGQETQYF. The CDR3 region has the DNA TGTAGGGGCCAAGAGACCCAGTACTTC.

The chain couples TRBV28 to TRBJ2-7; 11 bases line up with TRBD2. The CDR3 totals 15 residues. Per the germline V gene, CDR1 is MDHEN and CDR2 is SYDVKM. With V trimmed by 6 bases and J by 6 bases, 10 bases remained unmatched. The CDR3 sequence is CASSTLAGGVSEQYF. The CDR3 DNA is TGTGCCAGCAGCACTCTAGCGGGGGGCGTATCCGAGCAGTACTTC.

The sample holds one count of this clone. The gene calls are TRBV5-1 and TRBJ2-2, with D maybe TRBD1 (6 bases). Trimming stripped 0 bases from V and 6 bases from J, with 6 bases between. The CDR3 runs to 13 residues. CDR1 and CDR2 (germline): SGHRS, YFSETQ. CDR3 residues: CASSLEGAGELFF. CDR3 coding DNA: TGCGCCAGCAGCTTGGAGGGGGCCGGGGAGCTGTTTTTT.

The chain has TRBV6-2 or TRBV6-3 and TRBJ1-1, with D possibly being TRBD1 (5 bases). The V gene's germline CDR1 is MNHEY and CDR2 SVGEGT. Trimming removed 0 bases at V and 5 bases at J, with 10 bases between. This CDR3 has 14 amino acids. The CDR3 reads CASSYSGGVTEAFF. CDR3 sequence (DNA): TGTGCCAGCAGTTACTCGGGGGGGGTTACTGAAGCTTTCTTT.

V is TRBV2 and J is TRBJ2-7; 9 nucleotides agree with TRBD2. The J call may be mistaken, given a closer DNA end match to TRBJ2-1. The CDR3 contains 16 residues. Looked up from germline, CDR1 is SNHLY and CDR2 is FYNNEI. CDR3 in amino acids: CASSVGGRAVWDEQFF. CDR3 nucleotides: TGTGCCAGCAGTGTCGGCGGGAGGGCCGTGTGGGATGAGCAGTTCTTC.

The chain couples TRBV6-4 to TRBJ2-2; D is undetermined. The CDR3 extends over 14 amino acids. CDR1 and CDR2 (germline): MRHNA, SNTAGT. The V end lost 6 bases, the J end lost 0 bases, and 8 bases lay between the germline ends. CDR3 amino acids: CASRAEANTGELFF. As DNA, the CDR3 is TGTGCCAGCAGGGCAGAAGCGAACACCGGGGAGCTGTTTTTT.

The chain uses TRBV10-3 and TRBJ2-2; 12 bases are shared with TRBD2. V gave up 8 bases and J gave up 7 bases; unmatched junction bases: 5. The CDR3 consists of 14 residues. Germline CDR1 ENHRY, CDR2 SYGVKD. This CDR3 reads CAIEPSGGVGELFF. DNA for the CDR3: TGTGCCATCGAGCCTAGCGGGGGGGTCGGGGAGCTGTTTTTT.

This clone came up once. CDR3 protein: CASSLSGQVSYEQYF. The CDR3 DNA reads as TGTGCCAGCAGTTTGTCAGGACAGGTCTCCTACGAGCAGTACTTC. The chain has TRBV27 and TRBJ2-7; 7 bases map to TRBD1. The CDR3 is made up of 15 amino acids. J was trimmed by 0 bases and V by 3 bases; bases with no gene match: 5. The germline CDR1 and CDR2 sequences are MNHEY and SMNVEV (reference sequence).

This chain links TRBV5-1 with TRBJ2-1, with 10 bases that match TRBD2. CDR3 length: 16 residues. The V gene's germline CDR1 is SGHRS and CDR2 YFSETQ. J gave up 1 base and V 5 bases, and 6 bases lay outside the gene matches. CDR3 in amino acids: CASSFLLAGSYNEQFF. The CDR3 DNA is TGCGCCAGCAGTTTCCTACTAGCGGGATCCTACAATGAGCAGTTCTTC.

Written as DNA, the CDR3 is TGTGCCAGCAGTCCTTACACGGGGGGGGAGACCCAGTACTTC. This translates into CASSPYTGGETQYF. The chain links TRBV27 to TRBJ2-5; 8 nucleotides line up with TRBD2. V gave up 5 bases and J gave up 5 bases; unmatched junction bases: 7. Per germline, CDR1 MNHEY and CDR2 SMNVEV (reference sequence). The CDR3 covers 14 residues.

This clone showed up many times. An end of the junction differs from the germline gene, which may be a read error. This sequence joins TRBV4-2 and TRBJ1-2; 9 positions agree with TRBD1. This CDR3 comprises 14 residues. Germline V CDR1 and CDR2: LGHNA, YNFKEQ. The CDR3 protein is CASSQVTPGQGFPF. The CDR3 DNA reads TGTGCCAGCAGCCAAGTCACGCCGGGACAGGGTTTCCCCTTC.

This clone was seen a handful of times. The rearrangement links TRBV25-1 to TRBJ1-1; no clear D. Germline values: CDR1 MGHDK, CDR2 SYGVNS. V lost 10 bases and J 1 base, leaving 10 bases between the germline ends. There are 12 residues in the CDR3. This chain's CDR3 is CATSLGNTEAFF. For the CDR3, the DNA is TGTGCCACCTCACTTGGGAACACTGAAGCTTTCTTT.

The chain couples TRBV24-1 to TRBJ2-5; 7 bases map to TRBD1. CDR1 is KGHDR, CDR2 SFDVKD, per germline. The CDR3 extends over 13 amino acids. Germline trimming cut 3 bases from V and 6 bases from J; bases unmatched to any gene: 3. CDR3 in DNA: TGTGCCACCAGTGATCCGGGACAGCAGACCCAGTACTTC. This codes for CATSDPGQQTQYF.

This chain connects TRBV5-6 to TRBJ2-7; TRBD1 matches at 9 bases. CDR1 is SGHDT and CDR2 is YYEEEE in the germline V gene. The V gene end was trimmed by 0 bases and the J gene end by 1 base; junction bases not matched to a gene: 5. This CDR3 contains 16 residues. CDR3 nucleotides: TGTGCCAGCAGCTTGGCCGGGACAGGGCGATCCTACGAGCAGTACTTC. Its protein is CASSLAGTGRSYEQYF.

The CDR3 nucleotides read TGCGGGGCCAGGACAGGGACCCTCTATGGCTACACCTTC. Its protein product is CGARTGTLYGYTF. The chain joins TRBV29-1 to TRBJ1-2; 8 bases are shared with TRBD1. This CDR3 is built from 13 residues. Per the germline V gene, CDR1 is SQVTM and CDR2 is ANQGSEA. The variable domain in full, with the rest retrieved from reference TRBV29-1 and TRBJ1-2, is SAVISQKPSRDICQRGTSLTIQCQVDSQVTMMFWYRQQPGQSLTLIATANQGSEATYESGFVIDKFPISRPNLTFSTLTVSNMSPEDSSIYLCGARTGTLYGYTFGSGTRLTVV.

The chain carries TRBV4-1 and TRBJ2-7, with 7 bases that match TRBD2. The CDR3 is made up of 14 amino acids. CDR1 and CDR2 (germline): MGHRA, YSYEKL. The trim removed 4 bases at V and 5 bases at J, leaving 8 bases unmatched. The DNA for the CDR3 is TGCGCCAGCAGCCCTTGGACGGGAGGCGACGAGCAGTACTTC. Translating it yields CASSPWTGGDEQYF.

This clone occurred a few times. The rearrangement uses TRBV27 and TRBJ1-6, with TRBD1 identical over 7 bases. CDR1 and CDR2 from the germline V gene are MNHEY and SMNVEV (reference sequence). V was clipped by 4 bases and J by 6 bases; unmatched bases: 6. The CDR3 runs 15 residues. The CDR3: CASSSLQGINSPLHF. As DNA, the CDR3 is TGTGCCAGCAGTTCCTTACAGGGGATTAATTCACCCCTCCACTTT.